This TCR beta chain was retrieved from a study of graft-versus-host responses after intestinal transplantation. General study points: Detected in recipient marrow were GvH clones, some of which were first observed in ileum or blood.

Some clones are missing from TCRdb's copy, which holds only in-frame ones; the method was immunoSEQ multiplex PCR. The sample has about 97,000 clones; approximately 92% are singletons. Germline CDR1 and CDR2: LGHNA and YNFKEQ. The CDR3 is 15 residues long. V lost 0 bases and J 11 bases, leaving 19 bases between the germline ends. Turning to this clone: Its antigen is not known.

The chain joins TRBV4-2 to TRBJ1-1; the D gene is possibly TRBD1 (6 bases). Here the sequenced sample was PBMCs, taken roughly 410 days after intestinal transplant. The clonotype originates from a human patient who received an intestinal transplant, so some T cells may come from the graft donor. The CDR3 reads CASSQDPPAGEGAFF. The CDR3 coding sequence is TGTGCCAGCAGCCAAGATCCCCCCGCAGGGGAGGGGGCTTTCTTT.